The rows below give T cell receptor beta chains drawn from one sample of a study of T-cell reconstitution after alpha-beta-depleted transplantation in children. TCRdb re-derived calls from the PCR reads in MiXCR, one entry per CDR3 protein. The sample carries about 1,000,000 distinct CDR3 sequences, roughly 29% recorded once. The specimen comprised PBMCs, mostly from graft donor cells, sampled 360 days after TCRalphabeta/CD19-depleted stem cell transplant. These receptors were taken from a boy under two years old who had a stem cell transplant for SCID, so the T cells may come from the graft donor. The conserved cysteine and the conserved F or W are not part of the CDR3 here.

CDR3: ASSVNPRTGVSYEQY
V: TRBV2
J: TRBJ2-7

CDR3: ASSLGTYYT
V: TRBV28
J: TRBJ1-2

CDR3: ASRGQGSHYEQY
V: TRBV12-3/TRBV12-4
J: TRBJ2-7

CDR3: AISEGRGGPNEQF
V: TRBV10-3
J: TRBJ2-1

CDR3: SARSAPGAF
V: TRBV20-1
J: TRBJ1-1

CDR3: SAEQVNNEQF
V: TRBV20-1
J: TRBJ2-1

CDR3: ASRSGTVAYEQY
V: TRBV5-1
J: TRBJ2-7

CDR3: ASSWGLAGFSYNEQF
V: TRBV7-9
J: TRBJ2-1

CDR3: SAREGRVYEQY
V: TRBV20-1
J: TRBJ2-7

CDR3: ASSLVGAADYEQY
V: TRBV7-2
J: TRBJ2-7

CDR3: ASSFMQGQNGELF
V: TRBV11-2
J: TRBJ2-2

CDR3: ASSSGTGEYNSPLH
V: TRBV5-6
J: TRBJ1-6

CDR3: ASSLWDRGPYEQY
V: TRBV28
J: TRBJ2-7

CDR3: ASSPRGSGPTDTQY
V: TRBV7-2
J: TRBJ2-3

CDR3: SVEDVGGRKF
V: TRBV29-1
J: TRBJ2-1

CDR3: ASSQPGQGLVDTQY
V: TRBV4-3
J: TRBJ2-3

CDR3: ASSQDGTRSTDTQY
V: TRBV4-1
J: TRBJ2-3

CDR3: ASGPNQGNTEAF
V: TRBV6-1
J: TRBJ1-1

CDR3: ASSTTLGRNTIY
V: TRBV6-1
J: TRBJ1-3

CDR3: ASAIIAGGFETQY
V: TRBV5-1
J: TRBJ2-5

CDR3: ASSLRGGSYEQY
V: TRBV27
J: TRBJ2-7

CDR3: ASSLQGATGMAIYGYT
V: TRBV6-5
J: TRBJ1-2

CDR3: ASSLAPRTYTEAF
V: TRBV7-9
J: TRBJ1-1

CDR3: ASSQEIGQEQY
V: TRBV4-2
J: TRBJ2-7

CDR3: SARDPGTDTQY
V: TRBV20-1
J: TRBJ2-3

CDR3: SGQGLDDYGYT
V: TRBV29-1
J: TRBJ1-2

CDR3: SAEGQSSPLH
V: TRBV20-1
J: TRBJ1-6

CDR3: SAREGRGPYNSPLH
V: TRBV20-1
J: TRBJ1-6

CDR3: SATLETQY
V: TRBV29-1
J: TRBJ2-3

CDR3: SVEDLGAPSF
V: TRBV29-1
J: TRBJ2-1

CDR3: SARVTGGGEQY
V: TRBV20-1
J: TRBJ2-7

CDR3: ASSLSSGEGYT
V: TRBV5-6
J: TRBJ1-2

CDR3: ASSYSYIHFTGELF
V: TRBV6-2/TRBV6-3
J: TRBJ2-2